This T cell receptor beta chain is drawn from a study of blood T cell repertoires in COVID-19. As for the study in general: COVID-19 samples from acute and convalescent phases originated in the United States, Italy and Spain. The analysed material was cDNA or gDNA that came from T cells, B-cell-depleted T cells, or PBMCs.

Original methodology: Amplifying reference gene primers gave estimates of nucleated cell counts. Measured with immunoSEQ multiplex PCR; TCRdb has only the in-frame clones, and not every one. The V and J calls and clone size were taken over from that table, and D and trimming were inferred from the DNA. Of 250,000 to 300,000 clones in the sample, roughly 90% were seen once. The germline CDR1 and CDR2 sequences are SNHLY and FYNNEI. The CDR3 runs to 15 residues. V was trimmed by 1 base and J by 2 bases, leaving 12 bases between them. The V gene is TRBV2, the J gene TRBJ2-7, with D perhaps TRBD2 (5 bases). Material for sequencing was peripheral blood. This receptor was identified in a young woman with COVID-19, enrolled during active disease. The CDR3 reads CASSEGQLDTYEQYF. The CDR3 nucleotides read TGTGCCAGCAGTGAAGGACAACTAGATACCTACGAGCAGTACTTC.